What follows describes a single T cell receptor (beta chain). What it recognizes is unknown. The CDR3 consists of 13 residues. Germline lookup yields CDR1 PRHDT and CDR2 FYEKMQ (reference sequence). Trimming cost V 1 base and J 3 bases, with 6 bases left between them. The data originate from a study of shared clonotypes between healthy human individuals. Terminally differentiated effector memory CD45RA+ cells were left out of the naive CD8 fraction, which was CD45RO-negative and positively selected for CCR7. Donors comprised only Caucasian adults living in Nashville, Tennessee. The study's findings and limits: Several donors showed sharing of around 5% of naive CD4 clonotypes. Rarefaction showed sorted-subset sequencing was incomplete despite large depth.

In the sorted-subset replicate PCRs, around 220 ng DNA, around 32,000 T cell genomes, was used. Assay: immunoSEQ multiplex PCR; the TCRdb copy retains only in-frame clones and omits some. The repertoire holds 1.5 million to 2.5 million clones, with about 95% as singletons. The gene calls are TRBV13 and TRBJ2-5; D not resolved. The TCR originated in a man aged 18 to 30 in good health. Sequencing was performed on naive CD8+ T cells sorted from blood. The CDR3 here is CASSLEQKETQYF. The CDR3 DNA reads as TGTGCCAGCAGCTTAGAACAGAAAGAGACCCAGTACTTC. Full variable domain (missing parts from reference TRBV13 and TRBJ2-5): AAGVIQSPRHLIKEKRETATLKCYPIPRHDTVYWYQQGPGQDPQFLISFYEKMQSDKGSIPDRFSAQQFSDYHSELNMSSLELGDSALYFCASSLEQKETQYFGPGTRLLVL.